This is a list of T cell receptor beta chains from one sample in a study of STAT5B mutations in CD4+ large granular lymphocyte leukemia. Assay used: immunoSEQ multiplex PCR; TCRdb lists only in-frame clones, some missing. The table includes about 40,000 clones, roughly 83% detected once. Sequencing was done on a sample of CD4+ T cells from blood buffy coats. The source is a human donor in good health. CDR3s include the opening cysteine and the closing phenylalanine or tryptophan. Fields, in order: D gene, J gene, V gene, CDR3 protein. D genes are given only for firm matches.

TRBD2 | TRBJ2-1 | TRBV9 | CASSARRGGSYNEQFF
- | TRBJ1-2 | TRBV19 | CASRPSGLVLYTF
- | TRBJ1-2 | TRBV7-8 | CASSLAPRVYGYTF
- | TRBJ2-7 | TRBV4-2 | CASSQDPRQRVFEQYF
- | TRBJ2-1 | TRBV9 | CASSPQGVTYNEQFF
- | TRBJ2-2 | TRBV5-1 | CASSLGTNTGELFF
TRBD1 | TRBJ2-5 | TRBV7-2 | CASSPAGTGSTQYF
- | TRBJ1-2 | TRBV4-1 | CASSQAGHYGYTF
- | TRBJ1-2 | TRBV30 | CAWNPSLYGYTF
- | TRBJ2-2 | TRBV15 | CATSRVGRAGELFF
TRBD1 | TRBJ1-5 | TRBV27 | CASSSTGQGDNQPQHF
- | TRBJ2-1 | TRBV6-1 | CASKVLQGFDEQFF
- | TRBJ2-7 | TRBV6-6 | CASRPEAETYEQYF
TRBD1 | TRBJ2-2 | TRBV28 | CASSLGSGGQGNTGELFF
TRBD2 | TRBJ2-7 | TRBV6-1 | CASTSGTWDEQYF
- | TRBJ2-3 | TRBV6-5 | CASSYFLESTDTQYF
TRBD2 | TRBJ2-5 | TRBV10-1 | CAQGTSGQETQYF
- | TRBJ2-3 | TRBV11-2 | CASSLEEGVAQYF
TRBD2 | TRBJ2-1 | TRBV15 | CATSRLAGFNEQFF
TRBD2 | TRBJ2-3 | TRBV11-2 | CASSLGLAGVQYF
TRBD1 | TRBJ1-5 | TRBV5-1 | CASSLDTGDMQPQHF
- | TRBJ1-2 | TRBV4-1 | CASSQEEGNYGYTF